The source of this TCR beta chain is a study of shared clonotypes between healthy human individuals. The CDR3 length is 16 residues. The junction had 5 bases not matched to a gene; V was cut back by 1 base and J by 5 bases. The germline gives CDR1 MGHRA, CDR2 YSYEKL. The data were produced by immunoSEQ multiplex PCR, yet TCRdb's version contains in-frame clones alone and is incomplete. The table records approximately 2.4 million clones, 90% to 97% of them present only once. Sequenced sample: naive CD4+ T cells sorted from blood. This sample's subset: CD45RA+ positively selected. This chain links TRBV4-1 with TRBJ1-5, with 10 positions matching TRBD1. This TCR derives from a man in his late teens or twenties in good health. This CDR3 is CASSQVAGQGYQPQHF. The CDR3 coding sequence is TGCGCCAGCAGCCAAGTAGCGGGACAGGGGTATCAGCCCCAGCATTTT.